This T cell receptor beta chain was identified in a study of blood T cell repertoires in COVID-19. The table came from immunoSEQ multiplex PCR; TCRdb's copy has only in-frame clones and leaves some out. The sample lists 160,000 or so clones, more than 70% seen once, with approximately 3% in the top ten. V was pared by 6 bases and J by 6 bases, with 18 bases between. This CDR3 contains 14 residues. Germline V CDR1 and CDR2: SGHDT, YYEEEE. The specimen sequenced was peripheral blood. V gene TRBV5-6 combines with J gene TRBJ1-1; D gene ambiguous. The TCR comes from a man between 60 and 75 years old with acute or convalescent COVID-19. The CDR3 loop reads CASMIGSRLAEAFF. The CDR3 bases are TGTGCCAGCATGATAGGGAGTCGATTGGCTGAAGCTTTCTTT.